This T cell receptor (beta chain) was recorded in a study of cytomegalovirus exposure and HLA in healthy donors. The PCR was carried out with 60 Vbeta primers and 13 Jbeta primers. Assay: immunoSEQ multiplex PCR; the TCRdb copy retains only in-frame clones and omits some. The sample lists around 130,000 clones, about four fifths occurring once. Germline assignment: CDR1 MNHEY and CDR2 SVGAGI. Germline trimming cut 7 bases from V and 2 bases from J; bases unmatched to any gene: 6. The CDR3 runs 14 residues. The V call is TRBV6-5, the J call TRBJ2-7; TRBD1 agrees at 9 bases. This sequence originates from a male donor in good health and CMV-seropositive. What was sequenced was PBMCs. The chain's CDR3 is CASNPGTGPYEQYF. The CDR3 DNA reads as TGTGCCAGCAATCCAGGGACAGGGCCCTACGAGCAGTACTTC.